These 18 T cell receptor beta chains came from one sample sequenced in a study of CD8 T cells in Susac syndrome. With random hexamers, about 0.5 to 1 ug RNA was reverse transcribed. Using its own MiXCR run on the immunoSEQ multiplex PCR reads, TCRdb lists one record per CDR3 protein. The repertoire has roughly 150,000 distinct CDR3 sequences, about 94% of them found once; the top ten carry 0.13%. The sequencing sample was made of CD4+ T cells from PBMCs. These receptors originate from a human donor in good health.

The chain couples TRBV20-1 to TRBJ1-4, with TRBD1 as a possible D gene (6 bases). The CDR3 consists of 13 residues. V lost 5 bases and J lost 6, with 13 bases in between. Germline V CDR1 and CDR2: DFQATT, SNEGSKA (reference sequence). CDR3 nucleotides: TGCAGTGCTTCAGGGGCTCGGGATGAAAAACTGTTTTTT. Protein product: CSASGARDEKLFF.

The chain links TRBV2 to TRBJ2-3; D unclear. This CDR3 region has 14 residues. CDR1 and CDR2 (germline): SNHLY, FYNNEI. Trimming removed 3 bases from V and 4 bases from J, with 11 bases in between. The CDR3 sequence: CASSDRSASDTQYF. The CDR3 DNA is TGTGCCAGCAGTGATAGGTCCGCTTCAGATACGCAGTATTTT.

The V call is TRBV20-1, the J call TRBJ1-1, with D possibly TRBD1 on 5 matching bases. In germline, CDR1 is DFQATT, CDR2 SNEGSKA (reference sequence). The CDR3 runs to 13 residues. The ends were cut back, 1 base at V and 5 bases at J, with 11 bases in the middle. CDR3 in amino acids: CSARAHGGTEAFF. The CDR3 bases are TGCAGTGCTAGAGCCCACGGGGGTACTGAAGCTTTCTTT.

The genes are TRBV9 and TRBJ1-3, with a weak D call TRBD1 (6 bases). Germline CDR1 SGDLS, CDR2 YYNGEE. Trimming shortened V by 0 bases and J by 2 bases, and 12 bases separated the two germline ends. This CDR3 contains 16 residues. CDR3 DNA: TGTGCCAGCAGCGTAGGGTTGGCAGGGGCTGGAAACACCATATATTTT. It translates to CASSVGLAGAGNTIYF.

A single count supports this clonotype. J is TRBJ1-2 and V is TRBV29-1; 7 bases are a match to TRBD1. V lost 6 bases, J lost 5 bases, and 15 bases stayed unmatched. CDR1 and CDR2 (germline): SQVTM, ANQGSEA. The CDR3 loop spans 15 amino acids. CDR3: CSVESDRAMGYGYTF. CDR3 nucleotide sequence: TGCAGCGTGGAGTCTGACAGGGCCATGGGATATGGCTACACCTTC.

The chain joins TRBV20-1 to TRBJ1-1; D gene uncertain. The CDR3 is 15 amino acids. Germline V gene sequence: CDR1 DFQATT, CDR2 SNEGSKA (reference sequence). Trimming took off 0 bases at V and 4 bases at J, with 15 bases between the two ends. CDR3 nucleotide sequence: TGCAGTGCTAGAGATTCGGCGGGCAGCGGCACTGAAGCTTTCTTT. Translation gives CSARDSAGSGTEAFF.

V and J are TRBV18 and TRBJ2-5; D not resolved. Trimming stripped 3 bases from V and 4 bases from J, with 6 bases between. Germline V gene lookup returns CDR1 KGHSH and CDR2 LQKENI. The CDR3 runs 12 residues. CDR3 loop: CASSPGRETQYF. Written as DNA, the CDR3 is TGTGCCAGCTCACCCGGCCGAGAGACCCAGTACTTC.

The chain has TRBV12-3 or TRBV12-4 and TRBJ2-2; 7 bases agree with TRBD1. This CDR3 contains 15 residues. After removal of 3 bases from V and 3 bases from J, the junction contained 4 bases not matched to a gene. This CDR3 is CASSFYRGHTGELFF. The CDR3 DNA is TGTGCCAGCAGTTTCTACAGGGGACACACCGGGGAGCTGTTTTTT.

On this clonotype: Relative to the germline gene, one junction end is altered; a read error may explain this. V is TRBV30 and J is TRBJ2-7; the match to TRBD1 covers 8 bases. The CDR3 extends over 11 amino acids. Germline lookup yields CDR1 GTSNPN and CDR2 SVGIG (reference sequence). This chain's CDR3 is CAWISRTGSHF. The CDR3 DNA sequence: TGTGCCTGGATCTCCCGGACAGGGTCCCACTTC.

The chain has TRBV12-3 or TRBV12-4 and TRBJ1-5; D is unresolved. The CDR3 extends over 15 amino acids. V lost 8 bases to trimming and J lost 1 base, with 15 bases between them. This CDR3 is CASSPFGGSNQPQHF. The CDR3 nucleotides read TGTGCCAGCTCGCCGTTCGGTGGGAGCAATCAGCCCCAGCATTTT.

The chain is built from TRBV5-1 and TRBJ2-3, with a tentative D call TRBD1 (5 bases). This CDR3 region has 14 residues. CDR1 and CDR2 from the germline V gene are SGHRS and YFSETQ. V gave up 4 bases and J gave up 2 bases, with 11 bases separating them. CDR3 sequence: CASSRGAFTDTQYF. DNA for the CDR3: TGCGCCAGCAGCAGGGGCGCGTTCACAGATACGCAGTATTTT. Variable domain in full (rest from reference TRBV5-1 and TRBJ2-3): KAGVTQTPRYLIKTRGQQVTLSCSPISGHRSVSWYQQTPGQGLQFLFEYFSETQRNKGNFPGRFSGRQFSNSRSEMNVSTLELGDSALYLCASSRGAFTDTQYFGPGTRLTVL.

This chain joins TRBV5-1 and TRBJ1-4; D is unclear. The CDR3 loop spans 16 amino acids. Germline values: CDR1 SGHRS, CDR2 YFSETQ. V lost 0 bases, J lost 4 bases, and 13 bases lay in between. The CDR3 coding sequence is TGCGCCAGCAGCTTGGTTGGCCCGCTGGTTAATGAAAAACTGTTTTTT. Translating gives CASSLVGPLVNEKLFF.

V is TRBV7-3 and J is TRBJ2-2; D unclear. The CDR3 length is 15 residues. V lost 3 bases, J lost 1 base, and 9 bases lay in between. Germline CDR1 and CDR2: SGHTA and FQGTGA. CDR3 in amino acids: CASSLNGENTGELFF. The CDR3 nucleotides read TGTGCCAGCAGCTTGAACGGAGAGAACACCGGGGAGCTGTTTTTT.

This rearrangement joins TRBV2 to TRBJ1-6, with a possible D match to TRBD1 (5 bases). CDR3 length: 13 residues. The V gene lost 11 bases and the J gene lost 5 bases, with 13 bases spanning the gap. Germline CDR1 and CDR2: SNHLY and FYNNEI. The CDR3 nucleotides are TGTGCCGGCCACCAGGGTAATAATTCACCCCTCCACTTT. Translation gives CAGHQGNNSPLHF.

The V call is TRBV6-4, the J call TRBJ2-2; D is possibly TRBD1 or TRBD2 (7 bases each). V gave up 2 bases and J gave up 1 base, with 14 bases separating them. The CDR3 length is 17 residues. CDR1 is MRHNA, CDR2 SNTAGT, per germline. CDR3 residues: CASSDPGRGQNTGELFF. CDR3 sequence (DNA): TGTGCCAGCAGTGACCCGGGGAGGGGGCAGAACACCGGGGAGCTGTTTTTT.

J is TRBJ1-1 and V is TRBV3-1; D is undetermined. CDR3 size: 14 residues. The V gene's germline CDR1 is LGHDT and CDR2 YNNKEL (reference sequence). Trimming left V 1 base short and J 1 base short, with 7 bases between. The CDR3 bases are TGTGCCAGCAGCCAAGGCGGAACGAACACTGAAGCTTTCTTT. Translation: CASSQGGTNTEAFF.

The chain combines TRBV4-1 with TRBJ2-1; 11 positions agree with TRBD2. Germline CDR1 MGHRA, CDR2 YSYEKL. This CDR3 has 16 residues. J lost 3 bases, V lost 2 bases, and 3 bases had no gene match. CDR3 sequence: CASSQPGTSGYNEQFF. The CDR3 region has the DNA TGCGCCAGCAGCCAACCCGGGACTAGCGGCTACAATGAGCAGTTCTTC.

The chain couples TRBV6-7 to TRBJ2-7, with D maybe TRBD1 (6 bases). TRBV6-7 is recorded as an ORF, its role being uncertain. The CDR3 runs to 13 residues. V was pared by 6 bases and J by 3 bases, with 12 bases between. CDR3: CASRDGQFYEQYF. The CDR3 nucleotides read TGTGCCAGCAGAGACGGACAGTTCTACGAGCAGTACTTC.